This TCR beta chain appears in the sequencing data of a study of shared clonotypes between healthy human individuals. Remarks on this clone: Other nucleotide sequences in the sample specify the same CDR3.

Naive CD8 cells, CD45RO-negative and positively selected for CCR7, excluded terminally differentiated effector memory CD45RA+ cells. Assay used: immunoSEQ multiplex PCR; TCRdb lists only in-frame clones, some missing. The repertoire has some 1,900,000 clones, about 95% of them found once; the top ten carry approximately 1%. This CDR3 has 14 amino acids. V lost 0 bases and J 2 bases, leaving 9 bases between the germline ends. Germline lookup yields CDR1 SGDLS and CDR2 YYNGEE. The chain combines TRBV9 with TRBJ2-7; D not resolved. Sequencing used naive CD8+ T cells sorted from blood. The TCR originated in a man between 18 and 35 years old in good health. CDR3: CASSVDGSPYEQYF. CDR3 nucleotide sequence: TGTGCCAGCAGCGTAGATGGCAGTCCCTACGAGCAGTACTTC.